Listed below are T cell receptor beta chains from one sample, sequenced in a study of T-cell memory formation after mild COVID-19. TCRdb reanalysed the 5' RACE reads using MiXCR and keeps one entry per CDR3 protein. The sample consists of under 450,000 distinct CDR3 sequences, approximately 15% of them appearing once. Sequencing used PBMCs or a T cell subset sorted from them (not recorded which). These receptors were collected from a man between 18 and 29 years old who had mild COVID-19 (a few samples of this study predate the infection). Cell type and time point are not known. Both conserved end residues are part of each CDR3.

v_gene	len	CDR3aa
TRBV15	16	CATSHLAGRSQETQYF
TRBV29-1	12	CSVEASGSEQFF
TRBV6-2/TRBV6-3	13	CASSRDYGETQYF
TRBV2	13	CASSGDLQETQYF
TRBV7-8	14	CASSFTSGVDEQFF
TRBV2	10	CASGRGTQYF
TRBV11-3	13	CASSFGGLSPLHF
TRBV9	13	CASSKGTSSEQYF
TRBV4-3	17	CASSPQRQGTNTGELFF
TRBV20-1	14	CSARLPGPYNEQFF
TRBV20-1	13	CSARGATNEKLFF
TRBV12-3/TRBV12-4	14	CASSGTGPGDEQFF
TRBV27	14	CASSFSYSGNTIYF
TRBV20-1	14	CSADGGGARYEQYF
TRBV4-3	16	CASSQGGWRYTGELFF
TRBV7-6	12	CASSLDGDEQFF
TRBV6-5	17	CASSYRAGGSGANVLTF
TRBV7-2	14	CASSLMQGGQPQHF
TRBV18	16	CASSPPYGGGNTEAFF
TRBV6-5	12	CASSYSNVPLHF
TRBV2	15	CASSARAGWTDTQYF
TRBV7-8	15	CASSLGAVRNQPQHF
TRBV5-1	15	CASSLVRSGANVLTF
TRBV18	14	CASSPRGFDETQYF
TRBV12-3/TRBV12-4	15	CASSPAVSRNTEAFF
TRBV12-3/TRBV12-4	14	CASSTGTGAGELFF
TRBV10-1	13	CASSESTTYEQYF
TRBV5-1	17	CASSRPGTGGNWETQYF
TRBV7-3	14	CASSPGPATDTQYF
TRBV10-3	14	CAASSGGAKDTQYF
TRBV7-6	15	CASSLAGRDTGELFF
TRBV27	14	CASSSVGMNTEAFF
TRBV5-1	14	CASSLAGSEQPQHF
TRBV7-2	15	CASSLAGAAENEQFF
TRBV6-1	11	CASSVAYEQFF
TRBV5-1	15	CASSSGQGAEYGYTF
TRBV7-2	14	CASSSTGTGSGYTF
TRBV29-1	12	CSVGDTSYEQYF
TRBV15	14	CATSRTSGGSEQFF
TRBV20-1	11	CSASGRYGYTF
TRBV12-3/TRBV12-4	13	CASSRAPTYEQYF
TRBV5-1	16	CASSLRERANTGELFF
TRBV15	15	CATSGFRAGLREQYF
TRBV6-2/TRBV6-3	16	CASSYFLAEIGGELFF
TRBV4-1	15	CASSPTGLPRETQYF
TRBV5-6	13	CASRLGGAEAQYF
TRBV7-7	13	CASSLGVENEQFF
TRBV11-3	16	CASPKHGQYENSPLHF
TRBV4-3	16	CASSRRDSQNTGELFF